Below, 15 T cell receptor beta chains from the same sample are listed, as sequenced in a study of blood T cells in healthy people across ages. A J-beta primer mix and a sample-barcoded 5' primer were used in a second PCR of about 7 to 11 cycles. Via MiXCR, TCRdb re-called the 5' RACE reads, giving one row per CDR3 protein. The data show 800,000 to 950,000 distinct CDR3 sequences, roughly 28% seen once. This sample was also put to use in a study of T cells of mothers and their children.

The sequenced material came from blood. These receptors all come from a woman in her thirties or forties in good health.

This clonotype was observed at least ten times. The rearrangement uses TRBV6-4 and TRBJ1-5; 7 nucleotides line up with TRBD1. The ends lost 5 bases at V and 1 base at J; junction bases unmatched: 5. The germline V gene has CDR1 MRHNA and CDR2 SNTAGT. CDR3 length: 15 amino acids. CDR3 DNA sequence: TGTGCCAGCAGTCCGGCAGGGGGGAGCAATCAGCCCCAGCATTTT. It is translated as CASSPAGGSNQPQHF.

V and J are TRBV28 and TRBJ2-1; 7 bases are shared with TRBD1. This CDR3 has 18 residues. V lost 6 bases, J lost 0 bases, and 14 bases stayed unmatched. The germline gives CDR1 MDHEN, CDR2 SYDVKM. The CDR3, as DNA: TGTGCCAGCAGCCGGAGGTTGGGACAGATGAGCTCCTACAATGAGCAGTTCTTC. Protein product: CASSRRLGQMSSYNEQFF.

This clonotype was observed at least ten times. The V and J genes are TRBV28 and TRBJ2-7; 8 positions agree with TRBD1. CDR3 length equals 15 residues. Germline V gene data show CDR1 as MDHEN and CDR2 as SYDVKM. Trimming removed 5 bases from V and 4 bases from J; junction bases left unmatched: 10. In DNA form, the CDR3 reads TGTGCCAGCAGTCCCTCGACAGGGGTGAGGTACGAGCAGTACTTC. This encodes CASSPSTGVRYEQYF.

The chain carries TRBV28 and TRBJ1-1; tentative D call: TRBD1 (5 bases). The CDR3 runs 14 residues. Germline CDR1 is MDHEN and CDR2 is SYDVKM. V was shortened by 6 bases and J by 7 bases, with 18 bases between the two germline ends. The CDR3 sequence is CASRLEGVNDEAFF. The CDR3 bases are TGTGCCAGCAGGTTGGAAGGGGTGAATGATGAAGCTTTCTTT.

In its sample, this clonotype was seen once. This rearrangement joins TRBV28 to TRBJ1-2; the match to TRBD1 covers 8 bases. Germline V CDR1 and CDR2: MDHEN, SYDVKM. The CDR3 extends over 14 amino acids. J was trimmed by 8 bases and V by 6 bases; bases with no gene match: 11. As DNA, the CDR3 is TGTGCCAGCAGAACCGGGACAGGCACCTGGGGCTACACCTTC. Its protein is CASRTGTGTWGYTF.

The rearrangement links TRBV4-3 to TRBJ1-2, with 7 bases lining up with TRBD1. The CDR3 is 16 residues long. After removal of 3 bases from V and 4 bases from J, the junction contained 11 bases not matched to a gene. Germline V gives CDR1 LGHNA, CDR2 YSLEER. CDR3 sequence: CASSHEFQGVPYGYTF. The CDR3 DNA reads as TGCGCCAGCAGCCACGAGTTTCAGGGGGTCCCCTATGGCTACACCTTC.

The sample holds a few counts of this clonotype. The CDR3 sequence is CATSRTNTGGAHSGANVLTF. In nucleotides, the CDR3 is TGTGCCACCAGCAGAACAAACACAGGGGGCGCTCACTCTGGGGCCAACGTCCTGACTTTC. The chain is built from TRBV15 and TRBJ2-6; 9 bases agree with TRBD1. The V gene end was trimmed by 2 bases and the J gene end by 0 bases; junction bases not matched to a gene: 11. CDR1 and CDR2 (germline): LNHNV, YYDKDF (reference sequence). The CDR3 length is 20 residues.

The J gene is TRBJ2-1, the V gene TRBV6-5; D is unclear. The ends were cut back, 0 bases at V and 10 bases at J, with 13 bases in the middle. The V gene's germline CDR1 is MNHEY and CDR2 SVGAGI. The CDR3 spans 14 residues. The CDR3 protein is CASSYSSLPREQFF. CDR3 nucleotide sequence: TGTGCCAGCAGTTACTCATCCCTTCCTAGAGAGCAGTTCTTC.

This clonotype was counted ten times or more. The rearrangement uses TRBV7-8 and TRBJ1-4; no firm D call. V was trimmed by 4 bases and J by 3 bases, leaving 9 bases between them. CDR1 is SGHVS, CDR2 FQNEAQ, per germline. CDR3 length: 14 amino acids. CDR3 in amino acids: CASSYRLPNEKLFF. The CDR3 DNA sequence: TGTGCCAGCAGCTATCGACTTCCTAATGAAAAACTGTTTTTT.

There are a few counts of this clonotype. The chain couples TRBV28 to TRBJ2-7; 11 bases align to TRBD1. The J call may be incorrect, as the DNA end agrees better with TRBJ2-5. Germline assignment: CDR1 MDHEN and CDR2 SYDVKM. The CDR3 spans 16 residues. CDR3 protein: CANTRTGGWYMETQYF. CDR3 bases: TGTGCCAACACCCGGACAGGGGGCTGGTATATGGAGACCCAGTACTTC.

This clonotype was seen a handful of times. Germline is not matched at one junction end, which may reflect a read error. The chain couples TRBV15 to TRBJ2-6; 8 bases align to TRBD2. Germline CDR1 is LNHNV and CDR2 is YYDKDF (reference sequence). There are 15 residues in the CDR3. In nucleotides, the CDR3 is TGTGCCACTCGCGGGGGGAGCTCTGGGGCCAGCGTCCTGACTTTC. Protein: CATRGGSSGASVLTF.

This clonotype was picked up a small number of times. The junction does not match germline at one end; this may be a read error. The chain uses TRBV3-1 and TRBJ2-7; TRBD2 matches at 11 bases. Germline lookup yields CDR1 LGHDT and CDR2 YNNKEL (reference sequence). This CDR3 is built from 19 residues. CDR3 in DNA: TGTGCCAGCAGCCAAGATCCGGGTTTAGCGGGGGGGAGCTCCTACGAGCGGTACTTC. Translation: CASSQDPGLAGGSSYERYF.

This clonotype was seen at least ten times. The CDR3 nucleotides read TGTGCCAGCAGCCCATCCGGGGGGGCTAATGAAAAACTGTTTTTT. It yields the protein CASSPSGGANEKLFF. This chain uses TRBV27 with TRBJ1-4; D is perhaps TRBD1 (5 bases). Germline CDR1 and CDR2: MNHEY and SMNVEV (reference sequence). The CDR3 consists of 15 residues. V lost 6 bases and J 3 bases, leaving 14 bases between the germline ends.

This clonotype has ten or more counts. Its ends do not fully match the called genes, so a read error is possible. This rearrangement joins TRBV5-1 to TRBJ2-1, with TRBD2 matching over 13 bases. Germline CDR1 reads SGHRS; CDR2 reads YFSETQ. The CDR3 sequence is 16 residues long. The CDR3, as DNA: TGTGCTAGCAGCTTCGGGACTAGCGGGGCCTACAATGAGCAGTTCTTC. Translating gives CASSFGTSGAYNEQFF.

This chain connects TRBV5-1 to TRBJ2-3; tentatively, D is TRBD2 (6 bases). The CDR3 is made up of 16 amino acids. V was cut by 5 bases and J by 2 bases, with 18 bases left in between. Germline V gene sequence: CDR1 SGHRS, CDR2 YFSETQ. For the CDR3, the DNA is TGCGCCAGCAGTCGTGGCGTTGCGGGGCCCACAGATACGCAGTATTTT. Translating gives CASSRGVAGPTDTQYF.